What follows are 25 T cell receptor beta chains derived from one specimen sequenced in a study of blood T cell repertoires in COVID-19. Sequencing used immunoSEQ multiplex PCR; TCRdb keeps in-frame clones, though not all of them. The sample comprises hundreds of thousands of clones, around 85% of which are singletons, and approximately 2.8% rests with the top ten. Sequenced: PBMCs or T cells enriched from blood (not recorded which). The receptors here all came from a woman between 50 and 59 years old in a cohort exposed to, infected with or recovered from COVID-19 (not recorded which).

The chain is built from TRBV6-1 and TRBJ1-1; 8 positions match TRBD1. Germline V gives CDR1 MNHNS, CDR2 SASEGT. J gave up 2 bases and V 1 base, and 3 bases lay outside the gene matches. The CDR3 is made up of 15 amino acids. CDR3 nucleotide sequence: TGTGCCAGCAGTGAAGAGGGGACAGGCAACACTGAAGCTTTCTTT. It translates to CASSEEGTGNTEAFF.

The chain uses TRBV4-3 and TRBJ1-4; 8 bases are shared with TRBD1. The germline gives CDR1 LGHNA, CDR2 YSLEER. After removal of 4 bases from V and 2 bases from J, the junction contained 3 bases not matched to a gene. This CDR3 has 15 residues. Written as DNA, the CDR3 is TGCGCCAGCAGCCCAGGGACAGGCACTAATGAAAAACTGTTTTTT. It specifies CASSPGTGTNEKLFF.

The J gene is TRBJ2-1, the V gene TRBV6-2 or TRBV6-3; D perhaps matches TRBD1 (6 bases). Trimming removed 2 bases at V and 5 bases at J, with 7 bases between. Germline CDR1 MNHEY, CDR2 SVGEGT. The length of the CDR3 is 13 residues. Here the CDR3 reads CASSYRDNNEQFF. The CDR3 nucleotides read TGTGCCAGCAGTTACCGGGACAACAATGAGCAGTTCTTC.

The chain joins TRBV9 to TRBJ1-2; D remains ambiguous. Germline lookup yields CDR1 SGDLS and CDR2 YYNGEE. CDR3 length: 15 amino acids. Trimming pared 0 bases from V and 8 bases from J, leaving 17 bases between. The chain's CDR3 is CASSVVPDSTRGYTF. The CDR3 nucleotides are TGTGCCAGCAGCGTAGTCCCAGACTCAACTAGGGGCTACACCTTC.

V and J are TRBV7-2 and TRBJ2-3; 9 nucleotides align to TRBD2. Germline loops: CDR1 SGHTA, CDR2 FQGNSA. The CDR3 contains 17 residues. The ends lost 3 bases at V and 0 bases at J; junction bases unmatched: 7. For the CDR3, the DNA is TGTGCCAGCAGCTTGGCGGGGGGGGCCTCTAGCACAGATACGCAGTATTTT. It encodes CASSLAGGASSTDTQYF. The whole variable domain, remainder taken from reference TRBV7-2 and TRBJ2-3, is GAGVSQSPSNKVTEKGKDVELRCDPISGHTALYWYRQSLGQGLEFLIYFQGNSAPDKSGLPSDRFSAERTGGSVSTLTIQRTQQEDSAVYLCASSLAGGASSTDTQYFGPGTRLTVL.

The chain carries TRBV19 and TRBJ1-1; the D gene is possibly TRBD1 (5 bases). The CDR3 has 13 amino acids. V was trimmed by 5 bases and J by 12 bases, leaving 19 bases between them. In germline, CDR1 is LNHDA, CDR2 SQIVND (reference sequence). The CDR3 DNA follows: TGTGCCAGTAGTGAGAGTGGGGCGCGGGGGTCTTTCTTT. This gives the protein CASSESGARGSFF. The variable domain in full, with the rest retrieved from reference TRBV19 and TRBJ1-1, is DGGITQSPKYLFRKEGQNVTLSCEQNLNHDAMYWYRQDPGQGLRLIYYSQIVNDFQKGDIAEGYSVSREKKESFPLTVTSAQKNPTAFYLCASSESGARGSFFGQGTRLTVV.

The gene calls are TRBV11-2 and TRBJ2-3, with D perhaps matching TRBD2 (7 bases). Trimming stripped 1 base from V and 2 bases from J, with 16 bases between. From germline, CDR1 is SGHAT and CDR2 FQNNGV. The CDR3 runs to 17 residues. CDR3 coding DNA: TGTGCCAGCAGCTTAGTCTGGGGAGGGGGAACCACAGATACGCAGTATTTT. Its protein product is CASSLVWGGGTTDTQYF. Full variable domain (outside the CDR3, taken from reference TRBV11-2 and TRBJ2-3): EAGVAQSPRYKIIEKRQSVAFWCNPISGHATLYWYQQILGQGPKLLIQFQNNGVVDDSQLPKDRFSAERLKGVDSTLKIQPAKLEDSAVYLCASSLVWGGGTTDTQYFGPGTRLTVL.

The DNA of the CDR3 is TGTGCCTGGAGTCCGACAGGGTTTGGTCAGCCCCAGCATTTT. Translated, it gives CAWSPTGFGQPQHF. The chain uses TRBV30 and TRBJ1-5; the match to TRBD1 covers 7 bases. CDR1 GTSNPN and CDR2 SVGIG come from the germline V gene (reference sequence). The CDR3 spans 14 residues. Trimming took 2 bases from V and 6 from J; bases not matched to a gene: 7.

Notes on this clone: The sample holds other DNA sequences that translate to the same CDR3. The rearrangement uses TRBV30 and TRBJ2-7; no firm D call. The V and J ends lost 0 bases and 4 bases respectively, with 7 bases between them. Germline lookup yields CDR1 GTSNPN and CDR2 SVGIG (reference sequence). The CDR3 sequence is 12 residues long. This chain's CDR3 is CAWSVSFYEQYF. Written as DNA, the CDR3 is TGTGCCTGGAGTGTTTCCTTTTACGAGCAGTACTTC.

The V gene is TRBV2, the J gene TRBJ2-2; the match to TRBD1 covers 8 bases. The junction had 8 bases not matched to a gene; V was cut back by 6 bases and J by 5 bases. Germline V gene lookup returns CDR1 SNHLY and CDR2 FYNNEI. The CDR3 runs 15 residues. The CDR3, as DNA: TGTGCCAGCAGCTTGGACAGGGCGGGGACCGGGGAGCTGTTTTTT. The encoded protein is CASSLDRAGTGELFF.

The table lists this clone with a count of one. The V and J genes are TRBV9 and TRBJ1-4; TRBD1 agrees at 7 bases. The CDR3 contains 15 residues. Germline V lookup: CDR1 SGDLS, CDR2 YYNGEE. The trim removed 3 bases at V and 5 bases at J, leaving 7 bases unmatched. This chain's CDR3 is CASSARGQANEKLFF. DNA for the CDR3: TGTGCCAGCAGCGCGAGAGGACAGGCGAATGAAAAACTGTTTTTT.

Only one count was recorded for this clone. The genes are TRBV7-2 and TRBJ2-3; 9 bases are shared with TRBD2. Germline V CDR1 and CDR2: SGHTA, FQGNSA. The CDR3 length is 13 residues. The V and J ends lost 7 bases and 6 bases, in that order; junction bases with no gene match: 5. This chain's CDR3 is CASKIGTSDTQYF. In DNA form, the CDR3 reads TGTGCCAGCAAGATAGGGACTAGCGATACGCAGTATTTT.

The rearrangement uses TRBV19 and TRBJ1-4; weak D call: TRBD1 (6 bases). The CDR3 is 14 residues long. V lost 5 bases and J 7 bases, leaving 14 bases between the germline ends. Per germline, CDR1 LNHDA and CDR2 SQIVND (reference sequence). DNA of the CDR3: TGTGCCAGTAGTCGGACAGCTGAAGTTGAAAAACTGTTTTTT. Protein sequence: CASSRTAEVEKLFF.

This chain links TRBV5-1 with TRBJ1-5; 7 nucleotides match TRBD1. V gave up 5 bases and J gave up 7 bases; unmatched junction bases: 9. CDR1 and CDR2 (germline): SGHRS, YFSETQ. CDR3 length equals 14 residues. As DNA, the CDR3 is TGCGCCAGCAGTCAGGACGGAGGGGGCCAGCCCCAGCATTTT. Its protein product is CASSQDGGGQPQHF.

This chain joins TRBV2 and TRBJ2-5, with 10 bases fitting TRBD2. Trimming at V came to 7 bases and at J to 2 bases, leaving 4 bases not matched to a gene. The CDR3 length is 14 residues. Germline V gene data show CDR1 as SNHLY and CDR2 as FYNNEI. The CDR3 coding sequence is TGTGCCAGCAAAGGACTAGCGGTGCAAGAGACCCAGTACTTC. Its protein is CASKGLAVQETQYF.

The chain has TRBV7-6 and TRBJ1-1; TRBD1 aligns across 10 bases. Germline trimming cut 5 bases from V and 13 bases from J; bases unmatched to any gene: 13. The CDR3 is made up of 14 amino acids. The V gene's germline CDR1 is SGHVS and CDR2 FNYEAQ. Written as DNA, the CDR3 is TGTGCCAGCAGCCCTAGGGGCGGGGACAGGGGCGATTTCTTT. Its protein is CASSPRGGDRGDFF.

In its sample, this clone was seen a few times. Other DNA sequences in this sample translate to the same CDR3. The chain links TRBV7-2 to TRBJ1-5; TRBD1 agrees at 10 bases. V gave up 5 bases and J gave up 7 bases; unmatched junction bases: 5. CDR3 length: 14 amino acids. Germline CDR1 SGHTA, CDR2 FQGNSA. The CDR3, as DNA: TGTGCCAGCAGCGTCGGACAGGGGGGACAGCCCCAGCATTTT. Residues: CASSVGQGGQPQHF.

This clone was seen at least ten times. The chain couples TRBV5-4 to TRBJ2-7, with D possibly matching TRBD2 (6 bases). Germline CDR1 is SGHNT and CDR2 is YYREEE (reference sequence). The CDR3 extends over 15 amino acids. The V and J ends lost 4 bases and 0 bases respectively, with 14 bases between them. CDR3 sequence (DNA): TGTGCCAGCAGCCCCGTCCCGGGGGACTCCTACGAGCAGTACTTC. Protein sequence: CASSPVPGDSYEQYF.

This chain joins TRBV5-8 and TRBJ1-5; D uncertain. The germline V gene encodes CDR1 SGHTS and CDR2 YDEGEE. V dropped 4 bases and J dropped 9 bases, with 11 bases sitting between them. This CDR3 is 12 amino acids long. As DNA, the CDR3 is TGTGCCAGCAGCCCCGGCAACAGGCCCCAGCATTTT. Translated, it gives CASSPGNRPQHF.

This rearrangement joins TRBV7-9 to TRBJ2-2, with D hard to call. V dropped 6 bases and J dropped 3 bases, with 11 bases sitting between them. The CDR3 is 14 amino acids. Per germline, CDR1 SEHNR and CDR2 FQNEAQ (reference sequence). CDR3 residues: CASRPLGYTGELFF. The CDR3 coding sequence is TGTGCCAGCAGACCTCTAGGCTACACCGGGGAGCTGTTTTTT.

The genes are TRBV4-3 and TRBJ2-3; TRBD2 agrees at 8 bases. V shed 2 bases, J shed 1 base, and the junction held 5 bases outside the gene matches. The CDR3 consists of 16 residues. CDR1 and CDR2 (germline): LGHNA, YSLEER. DNA of the CDR3: TGCGCCAGCAGCCAAACGAGCGGGGGACGCACAGATACGCAGTATTTT. Translation: CASSQTSGGRTDTQYF.

In this sample, this clone turned up a few times. The chain joins TRBV11-2 to TRBJ1-2; the match to TRBD1 covers 7 bases. The CDR3 is 15 residues long. Germline values: CDR1 SGHAT, CDR2 FQNNGV. Trimming at V came to 3 bases and at J to 3 bases, leaving 7 bases not matched to a gene. The CDR3 nucleotides are TGTGCCAGCAGCTTTAACAGGGGAGTTCACTATGGCTACACCTTC. Amino acids: CASSFNRGVHYGYTF.

This rearrangement joins TRBV10-1 to TRBJ2-3, with 9 bases lining up with TRBD2. V lost 2 bases and J lost 5; bases outside the gene matches: 2. Germline V gene lookup returns CDR1 WNHNN and CDR2 SYGVQD (reference sequence). The CDR3 consists of 14 residues. This CDR3 is CASSEAGGRDTQYF. DNA of the CDR3: TGCGCCAGCAGTGAGGCGGGGGGGCGAGATACGCAGTATTTT.

The chain uses TRBV18 and TRBJ2-1; D uncertain. Trimming shortened V by 2 bases and J by 9 bases, and 11 bases separated the two germline ends. This CDR3 is built from 13 residues. CDR1 and CDR2 (germline): KGHSH, LQKENI. DNA of the CDR3: TGTGCCAGCTCACCAGGCAACCTTGTTGAGCAGTTCTTC. It specifies CASSPGNLVEQFF.

The chain links TRBV7-3 to TRBJ2-1; D ambiguous. V lost 1 base and J 5 bases, leaving 3 bases between the germline ends. CDR3 size: 12 residues. CDR1 and CDR2 from the germline V gene are SGHTA and FQGTGA. The CDR3 DNA is TGTGCCAGCAGCTTAAACAACAATGAGCAGTTCTTC. Protein: CASSLNNNEQFF.